This TCR beta chain was observed in a study of early T cells in non-severe SARS-CoV-2 infection. Across the whole study: Sequencing of unsorted whole blood was done on bulk RNA, leaving chains unpaired. Study results and caveats: Lookups in VDJdb leaned toward anti-spike CD8 responses and missed private and CD4 specificities.

As for this clonotype: What it recognizes is unknown.

MiXCR was run by TCRdb on the 5' RACE reads, yielding one entry per CDR3 protein. Among some 60,000 distinct CDR3 sequences, approximately 9.3% were seen once, and the ten largest hold 8.5% to 9%. Per germline, CDR1 SGHTA and CDR2 FQGNSA. With 1 base clipped from V and 2 bases from J, the junction kept 3 bases outside the gene matches. The CDR3 sequence is 15 residues long. This rearrangement joins TRBV7-2 to TRBJ2-7; 9 bases are a match to TRBD2. This clonotype was sampled from an adult who was a healthcare worker with PCR-confirmed SARS-CoV-2 infection or an uninfected control (not recorded which). The sample was whole blood. CDR3 sequence (DNA): TGTGCCAGCAGCTTAGTCGTAGCGGGGGCCTACGAGCAGTACTTC. It is translated as CASSLVVAGAYEQYF.